The 3 T cell receptor beta chains given below trace back to one sample, sequenced in a study of T cells in Graves' hyperthyroidism and ophthalmopathy. Using RNA transcripts as the source, TCR beta CDR3 regions were amplified. The HTBI primer set was used in a first-round RT-PCR of the TCR CDR3. TCRdb redid the calling of the multiplex PCR reads with MiXCR, one entry per CDR3 protein. The data show about 290,000 distinct CDR3 sequences, about an eighth seen once. Sequenced input: blood. The receptors come from a woman in her twenties or thirties with Graves' hyperthyroidism that later progressed to Graves' ophthalmopathy.

This clonotype was detected many times. The chain is built from TRBV30 and TRBJ2-1; D possibly corresponds to TRBD2 (5 bases). The CDR3 runs to 13 residues. Germline V CDR1 and CDR2: GTSNPN, SVGIG (reference sequence). Trimming left V 3 bases short and J 4 bases short, with 10 bases between. The CDR3 DNA follows: TGTGCCTGGAGCTGGAGGTCATACAATGAGCAGTTCTTC. As protein: CAWSWRSYNEQFF.

CDR3 region: CASSNELTATEAFF. Here the CDR3 DNA reads TGCGCCAGCAGCAACGAGCTGACAGCAACTGAAGCTTTCTTT. The chain employs TRBV4-3 and TRBJ1-1, with D possibly being TRBD1 (5 bases). Trimming took 5 bases from V and 5 from J, leaving 15 bases between them. Germline CDR1 and CDR2: LGHNA and YSLEER. The CDR3 sequence is 14 residues long.

This clonotype was counted ten times or more. CDR3 sequence: CASTPKDKNIQYF. CDR3 in DNA: TGTGCCAGCACCCCCAAGGACAAAAACATTCAGTACTTC. V usage is TRBV7-9 and J usage is TRBJ2-4; D is unclear. CDR3 size: 13 residues. Trimming stripped 7 bases from V and 3 bases from J, with 10 bases between. Germline CDR1 is SEHNR and CDR2 is FQNEAQ (reference sequence).